Sequencing of this T cell receptor (beta chain) was carried out in a study of cytomegalovirus exposure and HLA in healthy donors. This CDR3 has 16 residues. V lost 1 base and J 4 bases, leaving 14 bases between the germline ends. Germline V gives CDR1 SEHNR, CDR2 FQNEAQ (reference sequence). A multiplex PCR was run with 60 Vbeta primers and 13 Jbeta primers. Sequencing used immunoSEQ multiplex PCR; TCRdb keeps in-frame clones, though not all of them. The sample holds under 110,000 clones, 75% seen once. The TCR comes from a male donor in good health and CMV-seropositive. Sequencing was performed on PBMCs. J is TRBJ1-3 and V is TRBV7-9; the D is unclear. CDR3 residues: CASSLGSAGLGNTIYF. CDR3 coding DNA: TGTGCCAGCAGCTTAGGGTCTGCGGGTTTGGGAAACACCATATATTTT.